The subject of this entry is one TCR beta chain. This table comes from immunoSEQ multiplex PCR, and its TCRdb copy is limited to in-frame clones, with some not included. The sample lists 55,000 to 85,000 clones; about 92% were seen once. These data belong to a study of T cell changes during pregnancy in multiple sclerosis. Germline assignment: CDR1 WNHNN and CDR2 SYGVQD (reference sequence). Trimming removed 0 bases from V and 2 bases from J, with 8 bases in between. The CDR3 sequence is 14 residues long. The clonotype originates from a female donor with multiple sclerosis, enrolled in a pregnancy study. The chain has TRBV10-1 and TRBJ2-7; the D is unclear. This specimen was peripheral blood, taken after pregnancy. The CDR3 DNA sequence: TGCGCCAGCAGTGAGTCGGAGAGAACCTACGAGCAGTACTTC. Its protein is CASSESERTYEQYF.